Presented here are 5 T cell receptor beta chains from one specimen sequenced in a study of immune heterogeneity within non-small cell lung tumors. The starting template was genomic DNA from bulk tumor, approximately 630 ng per sample. Spaced far apart, several biopsies were taken from each primary tumor during surgery. Patients underwent curative surgery for untreated, newly diagnosed non-small cell lung cancer. Multiplex PCR (32 V and 13 J primers) was used to amplify the TCR beta CDR3. MiXCR, applied by TCRdb to the multiplex PCR reads, yields one record per CDR3 protein. In the table there are 3,000 to 4,000 distinct CDR3 sequences, 25% to 35% of which are singletons. The sample comprised lung tumor tissue. These TCRs come from a man aged 60 to 75 with non-small cell lung cancer.

This sequence joins TRBV4-2 and TRBJ2-7, with TRBD2 identical over 11 bases. V lost 0 bases to trimming and J lost 1 base; unmatched junction nucleotides: 2. The CDR3 has 16 amino acids. The V gene's germline CDR1 is LGHNA and CDR2 YNFKEQ. The CDR3 DNA reads TGTGCCAGCAGCCAAGAGGGGACTAGCGGATCCTACGAGCAGTACTTC. Residues: CASSQEGTSGSYEQYF.

This clonotype was detected a few times. This chain uses TRBV7-9 with TRBJ2-6; a weak D match, TRBD2 (5 bases). Looked up from germline, CDR1 is SEHNR and CDR2 is FQNEAQ (reference sequence). V was clipped by 5 bases and J by 0 bases, with 5 bases between them. The length of the CDR3 is 14 residues. CDR3 protein: CASSGSSGANVLTF. The CDR3 DNA reads as TGTGCCAGCAGCGGGAGCTCTGGGGCCAACGTCCTGACTTTC.

By sample fraction, this clonotype is medium-sized. The rearrangement joins TRBV27 to TRBJ1-5, with TRBD1 matching over 9 bases. After removal of 5 bases from V and 7 bases from J, the junction contained 9 bases not matched to a gene. Germline values: CDR1 MNHEY, CDR2 SMNVEV (reference sequence). The CDR3 spans 15 residues. The CDR3 sequence is CASSPYTGGGQPQHF. The CDR3 nucleotides are TGTGCCAGCAGTCCCTATACAGGGGGCGGGCAGCCCCAGCATTTT.

V usage is TRBV5-1 and J usage is TRBJ1-4; 8 nucleotides match TRBD1. The CDR3 has 14 residues. Germline lookup yields CDR1 SGHRS and CDR2 YFSETQ. J lost 8 bases, V lost 1 base, and 4 bases had no gene match. CDR3 residues: CASSLTGGDEKLFF. CDR3 DNA: TGCGCCAGCAGCTTGACAGGGGGAGACGAAAAACTGTTTTTT.

This clonotype was recorded a few times. The genes are TRBV7-9 and TRBJ1-2, with D possibly TRBD1 on 5 matching bases. Germline V CDR1 and CDR2: SEHNR, FQNEAQ (reference sequence). CDR3 length equals 12 residues. Trimming took off 8 bases at V and 4 bases at J, with 11 bases between the two ends. This CDR3 is CASGSDSYGYTF. CDR3 DNA sequence: TGTGCCAGCGGCTCCGACAGCTATGGCTACACCTTC.